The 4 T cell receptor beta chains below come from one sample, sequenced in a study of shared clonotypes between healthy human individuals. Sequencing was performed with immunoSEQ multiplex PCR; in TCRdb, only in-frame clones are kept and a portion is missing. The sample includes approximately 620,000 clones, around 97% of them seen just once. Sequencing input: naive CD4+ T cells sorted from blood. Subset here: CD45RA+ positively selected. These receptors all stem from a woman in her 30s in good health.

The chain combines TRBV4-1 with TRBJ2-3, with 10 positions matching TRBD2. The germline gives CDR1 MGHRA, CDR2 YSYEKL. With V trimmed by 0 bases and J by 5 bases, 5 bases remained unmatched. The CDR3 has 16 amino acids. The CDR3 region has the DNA TGCGCCAGCAGCCAAGAATTACTAGCGGGGCGAGATACGCAGTATTTT. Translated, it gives CASSQELLAGRDTQYF.

CDR3: CASSYERVEFYEQYF. The CDR3 DNA is TGTGCCAGCAGTTACGAGCGGGTAGAATTCTACGAGCAGTACTTC. The V gene is TRBV6-5, the J gene TRBJ2-7; TRBD2 is a possible D gene (6 bases). Trimming pared 2 bases from V and 3 bases from J, leaving 14 bases between. The CDR3 contains 15 residues. The germline gives CDR1 MNHEY, CDR2 SVGAGI.

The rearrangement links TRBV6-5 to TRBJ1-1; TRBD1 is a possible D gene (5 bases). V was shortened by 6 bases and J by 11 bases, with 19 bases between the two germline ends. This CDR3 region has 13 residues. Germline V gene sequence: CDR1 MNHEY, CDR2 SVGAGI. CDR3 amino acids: CASRQGGPSEAFF. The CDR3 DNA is TGTGCCAGCAGGCAGGGAGGGCCATCCGAGGCTTTCTTT.

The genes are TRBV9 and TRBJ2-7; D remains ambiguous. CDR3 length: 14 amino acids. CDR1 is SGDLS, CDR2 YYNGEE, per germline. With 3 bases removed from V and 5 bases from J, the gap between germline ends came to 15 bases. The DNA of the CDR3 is TGTGCCAGCAGCGGACACCCCCTCTCGAACGAGCAGTACTTC. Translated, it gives CASSGHPLSNEQYF.